This TCR beta chain was identified in a study of T cell responses to AZD1222 COVID-19 vaccine. Study-wide background: Combined were second doses at about 4 or about 12 weeks.

Study-level findings and limits: There were vaccine-associated CD4 TCRs across spike, dominant at 160-218 and 743-854. Clonal diversity may have been underestimated in mostly white British donors. Repertoire samples came only from after the peak T cell response.

This clone was seen only once. Its antigen remains unidentified. The germline V gene has CDR1 SGHVS and CDR2 FQNEAQ. The CDR3 sequence is 16 residues long. The ends were cut back, 5 bases at V and 0 bases at J, with 15 bases in the middle. The data were produced by immunoSEQ multiplex PCR, yet TCRdb's version contains in-frame clones alone and is incomplete. Here the sample spans about 140,000 clones, just under 95% being singletons. The source material was peripheral blood, sampled on day 0 of AZD1222 vaccination. V usage is TRBV7-8 and J usage is TRBJ2-3, with D possibly being TRBD2 (5 bases). The sequence was collected from an adult in good health. The CDR3 coding sequence is TGTGCCAGCAGCCCAGGCCAGGACTCTAGCACAGATACGCAGTATTTT. Encoded protein: CASSPGQDSSTDTQYF. The full variable domain, with the rest looked up from reference TRBV7-8 and TRBJ2-3, is GAGVSQSPRYKVAKRGQDVALRCDPISGHVSLFWYQQALGQGPEFLTYFQNEAQLDKSGLPSDRFFAERPEGSVSTLKIQRTQQEDSAVYLCASSPGQDSSTDTQYFGPGTRLTVL.